The 3 T cell receptor beta chains reported below all come from one sample, sequenced in a study of cytomegalovirus exposure and HLA in healthy donors. With 60 Vbeta and 13 Jbeta primers, the PCR was carried out. Clones were sequenced by immunoSEQ multiplex PCR, and TCRdb holds only the in-frame ones, with some missing. This table has around 200,000 clones, around 80% appearing once. Sequencing used PBMCs. The source is an older woman in good health and CMV-seropositive.

The chain employs TRBV6-5 and TRBJ2-3; a possible D gene is TRBD1 (6 bases). The CDR3 is 14 residues long. Germline loops: CDR1 MNHEY, CDR2 SVGAGI. V lost 6 bases, J lost 4 bases, and 14 bases lay in between. CDR3 protein: CASSPPGHPDTQYF. Here the CDR3 DNA reads TGTGCCAGCAGCCCCCCGGGACACCCAGATACGCAGTATTTT.

J is TRBJ2-1 and V is TRBV4-1, with 8 bases fitting TRBD2. The CDR3 is 16 amino acids. CDR1 MGHRA and CDR2 YSYEKL come from the germline V gene. The J segment lost 8 bases and the V segment lost 4 bases, leaving 13 bases of the junction unmatched. This CDR3 is CASSPRSGRVTYEQFF. The CDR3 DNA is TGCGCCAGCAGCCCTCGCAGCGGGAGAGTCACCTATGAGCAGTTCTTC.

On this clone: Other DNA sequences in the same sample also yield this CDR3. The chain is built from TRBV19 and TRBJ2-7; 7 bases are a match to TRBD2. The CDR3 consists of 15 residues. V dropped 4 bases and J dropped 1; count of bases not matched to a gene: 7. CDR1 and CDR2 from the germline V gene are LNHDA and SQIVND (reference sequence). Written as DNA, the CDR3 is TGTGCCAGTAGTACTCGACTAGCAGGGTCCTACGAGCAGTACTTC. It is translated as CASSTRLAGSYEQYF.